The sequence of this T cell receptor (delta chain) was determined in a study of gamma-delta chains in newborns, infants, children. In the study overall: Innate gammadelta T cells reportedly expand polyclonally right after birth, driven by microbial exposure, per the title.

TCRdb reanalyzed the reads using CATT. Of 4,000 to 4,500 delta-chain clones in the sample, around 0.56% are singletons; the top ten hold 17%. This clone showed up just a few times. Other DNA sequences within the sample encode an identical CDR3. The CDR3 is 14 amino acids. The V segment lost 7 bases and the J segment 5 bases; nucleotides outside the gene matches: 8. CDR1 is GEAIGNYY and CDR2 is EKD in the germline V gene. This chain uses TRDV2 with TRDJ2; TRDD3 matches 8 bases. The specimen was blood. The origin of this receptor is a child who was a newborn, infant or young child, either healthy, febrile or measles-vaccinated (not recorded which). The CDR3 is CACDEMGDTAQLFF. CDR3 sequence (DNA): TGTGCCTGCGACGAAATGGGGGATACAGCACAACTCTTCTTT.